This T cell receptor (beta chain) came from a study of blood T cell repertoires in COVID-19. Study as a whole: Spain, Italy and the United States supplied samples that represented acute and convalescent COVID-19. PBMCs, B-cell-depleted T cells, or T cells were the source of the cDNA or gDNA that made up the material.

V was cut by 4 bases and J by 12 bases, with 27 bases left in between. Germline CDR1 and CDR2: KGHSH and LQKENI. This CDR3 is 16 amino acids long. Cohorts were assigned according to the clinical history that participants reported. Assay: immunoSEQ multiplex PCR; the TCRdb copy retains only in-frame clones and omits some. The sample gives more than 150,000 clones, about 85% of which show up once; about 8.6% is in the top ten. The V gene is TRBV18, the J gene TRBJ1-1; TRBD1 might be the D (5 bases). The TCR originated in a woman between 50 and 59 years old who had recovered from COVID-19. The source material was PBMCs or T cells enriched from blood (not recorded which). For the CDR3, the DNA is TGTGCCAGCTCACTCAGCGAACAGGACGGGCCCTTGAATTCTTTCTTT. It encodes CASSLSEQDGPLNSFF.